This TCR beta chain was recovered during a study of beta chain features in type 1 diabetes (dated by TCRdb to 2016 to 2019). General notes on the study: No differences in mean age, gender distribution, total cell number or subset yield were found between patients and healthy donors. A total of roughly 100 million sorted cells were examined across all samples, and the number of cells per subset was strongly correlated with RNA yield. The study compared the TCRB repertoires of sorted circulating CD4+ T cell subsets in recently diagnosed type 1 diabetes patients with those in matched healthy donors. Naive and central memory subsets were obtained from all 30 or so donors, but regulatory and stem cell-like memory subsets were isolated from only 8 patients and roughly eight healthy donors.

Broader findings and caveats from the paper: Only small numbers of individuals were included in the HLA sub-analyses, which left unresolved whether HLA type had any influence on TCRB rearrangement. PCR might favor shorter templates, but patient and control samples were amplified and corrected together, so any skew would affect both groups equally. Because cDNA was sequenced instead of genomic DNA, highly expressing activated cells could be over-represented, though the groups showed no difference in activation or CD3 levels. At VDJ recombination sites, patients with type 1 diabetes made fewer insertions and deleted more nucleotides, a pattern implying thymic rearrangement abnormalities. Naive, central memory and regulatory TCRB repertoires appeared to be more similar among patients than among healthy donors. Type 1 diabetes patients showed a moderate but significant shortening of TCRB CDR3 length in all four CD4+ subsets.

Clipping removes 3 bases from V and 6 bases from J, with 10 as the unmatched junction base count. CDR1 and CDR2 were assigned from the germline V gene as KGHSH and LQKENI. Measured from the cysteine to the phenylalanine, the CDR3 is 16 residues long. Kept here is only the CDR3 DNA, which spans 48 bases and is read in frame from base 1. Each donor gave one peripheral blood draw, approximately 110 mL on average, collected into heparinised tubes. A BD FACSAria II was used to sort naive, central memory, regulatory and stem cell-like memory CD4+ T cells with a panel that included CD45RO, CCR7, CD25, CD127, CD95 and CD27. A purity above 95% was achieved for all sorted populations. PBMCs were separated immediately by Lymphoprep density gradient centrifugation and were stained directly, without being cultured. So that batch effects would be minimized, each experiment stained and sorted samples in pairs, pairing one healthy donor with one patient.

The High Capacity cDNA Reverse Transcription Kit was used to reverse transcribe all of the isolated RNA, meaning that expressed TCRB transcripts were what got sequenced. Deep immunoSEQ sequencing was performed on naive, central memory and regulatory T cell samples, with an average of around 3.5 million total reads per sample. Sorted cells were lysed in RLT buffer and RNA was extracted with DNase-treated RNeasy Micro or Mini kits, depending on cell number. Each cell subset was processed on its own to prevent cross-contamination, while patient and healthy donor samples were processed together. TCRB sequences were amplified from cDNA with the immunoSEQ multiplex PCR, producing 87-bp fragments spanning the CDR3 region. The amplicons were sequenced using the Illumina HiSeq platform. The authors processed their data as follows. Synthetic template baselines were used to correct PCR bias computationally, reads within Hamming distance 2 were collapsed together, and singletons that could not be merged were discarded. Reads were aligned against IMGT so that V, D and J genes, CDR3 length and insertions or deletions at six rearrangement sites could be assigned. Within each subset, clonotype counts were normalized to sorted cell number, after which true diversity and Gini coefficients were computed with the tcR R package. The overlap coefficient, calculated on TCRB nucleotide sequences, was used to measure repertoire sharing. Out-of-frame TCRB sequences from naive cells were analyzed as a proxy for the pre-selection repertoire. The table was pulled from immuneACCESS by TCRdb, which kept in-frame rearrangements only. Such tables lose some clones; where checked, under half of the loss comes from unresolved V genes, and the rest has no known cause. V and J calls and clone size are as listed in that table; D and trimming were resolved from the DNA. The sample table contains around 330,000 clones; only one count was recorded for 9.5% to 11% of them. The ten largest clones take up about 0.015% of the sample.

To note about this clone: It has no known antigen specificity. No qualities accompany the bases; no much larger clone lies one base away.

The source is a woman aged 25-40 years in good health. The chain links TRBV18 with TRBJ2-1; TRBD1 fits 8 bases in the junction. The sequencing sample was made of naive CD4+ T cells from blood. The sample's cell subset or site label, decoded: true naive CD4+ T cells. The CDR3 region has the sequence CASSPSTGVGSNEQFF. Read as DNA, the sequence is TGTGCCAGCTCACCTTCGACAGGGGTCGGTTCCAATGAGCAGTTCTTC.